At least ten counts were recorded for the clone carrying this TCR beta chain. These data come from a study of response to subunit inactivated influenza vaccine. Trimming cost V 2 bases and J 0 bases, with 8 bases left between them. Germline V gene sequence: CDR1 SNHLY, CDR2 FYNNEI. This CDR3 spans 16 amino acids. MiXCR, run by TCRdb on the RT-PCR reads, gives a single entry per CDR3 protein. The sample carries some 800,000 distinct CDR3 sequences, around 21% recorded once. The chain joins TRBV2 to TRBJ1-6; D remains ambiguous. This specimen was PBMCs from blood, taken around 5 days after vaccination. The sequence was collected from a man aged 45-65 years who received an inactivated influenza vaccine. The CDR3 DNA reads TGTGCCAGCAGTGAACTGGGCAGCTCCTATAATTCACCCCTCCACTTT. Its translation: CASSELGSSYNSPLHF.